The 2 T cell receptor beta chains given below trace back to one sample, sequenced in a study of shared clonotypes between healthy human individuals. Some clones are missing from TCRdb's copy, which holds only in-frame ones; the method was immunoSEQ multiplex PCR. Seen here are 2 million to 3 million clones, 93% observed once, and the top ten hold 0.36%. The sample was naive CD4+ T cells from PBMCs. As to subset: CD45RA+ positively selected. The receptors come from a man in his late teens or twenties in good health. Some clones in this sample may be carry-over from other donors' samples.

The CDR3 protein is CASSLSRAGTEAFF. The CDR3 bases are TGTGCCAGCAGCTTATCCAGGGCCGGCACTGAAGCTTTCTTT. This rearrangement joins TRBV11-2 to TRBJ1-1, with D possibly matching TRBD1 (5 bases). The CDR3 spans 14 residues. The ends were cut back, 2 bases at V and 4 bases at J, with 11 bases in the middle. Looked up from germline, CDR1 is SGHAT and CDR2 is FQNNGV.

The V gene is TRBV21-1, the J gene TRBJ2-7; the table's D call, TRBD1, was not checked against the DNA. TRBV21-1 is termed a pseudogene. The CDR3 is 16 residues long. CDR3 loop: CASSKALDRGPYEQYF. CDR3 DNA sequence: TGTGCCAGCAGCAAAGCGCTAGACAGGGGACCATACGAGCAGTACTTC.